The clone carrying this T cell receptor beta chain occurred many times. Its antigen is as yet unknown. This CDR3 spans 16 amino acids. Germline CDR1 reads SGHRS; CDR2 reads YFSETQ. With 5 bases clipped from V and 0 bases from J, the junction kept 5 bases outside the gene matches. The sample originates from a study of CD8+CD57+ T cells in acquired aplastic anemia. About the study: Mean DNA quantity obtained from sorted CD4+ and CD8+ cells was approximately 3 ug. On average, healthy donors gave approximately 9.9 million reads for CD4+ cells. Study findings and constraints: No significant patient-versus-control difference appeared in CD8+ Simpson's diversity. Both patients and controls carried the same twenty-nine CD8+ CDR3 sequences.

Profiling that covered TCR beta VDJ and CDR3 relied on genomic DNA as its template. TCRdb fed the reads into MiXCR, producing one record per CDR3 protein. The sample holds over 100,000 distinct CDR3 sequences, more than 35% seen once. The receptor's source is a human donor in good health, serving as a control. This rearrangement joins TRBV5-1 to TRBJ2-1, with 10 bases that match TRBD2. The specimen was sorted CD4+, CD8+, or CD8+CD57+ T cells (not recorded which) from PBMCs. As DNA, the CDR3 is TGCGCCAGCAGTAGCGGGGGGACTAGCTCCTACAATGAGCAGTTCTTC. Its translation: CASSSGGTSSYNEQFF.